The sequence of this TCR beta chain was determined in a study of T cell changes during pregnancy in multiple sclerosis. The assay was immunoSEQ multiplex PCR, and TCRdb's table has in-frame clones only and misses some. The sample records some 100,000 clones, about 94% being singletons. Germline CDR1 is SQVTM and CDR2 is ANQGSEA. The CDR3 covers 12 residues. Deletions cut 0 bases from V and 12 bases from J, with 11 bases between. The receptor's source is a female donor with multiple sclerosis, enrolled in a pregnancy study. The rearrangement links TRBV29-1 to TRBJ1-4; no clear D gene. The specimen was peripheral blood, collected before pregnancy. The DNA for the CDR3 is TGCAGCGTTGAAGATAAGGCACAGCAACTGTTTTTT. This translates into CSVEDKAQQLFF.